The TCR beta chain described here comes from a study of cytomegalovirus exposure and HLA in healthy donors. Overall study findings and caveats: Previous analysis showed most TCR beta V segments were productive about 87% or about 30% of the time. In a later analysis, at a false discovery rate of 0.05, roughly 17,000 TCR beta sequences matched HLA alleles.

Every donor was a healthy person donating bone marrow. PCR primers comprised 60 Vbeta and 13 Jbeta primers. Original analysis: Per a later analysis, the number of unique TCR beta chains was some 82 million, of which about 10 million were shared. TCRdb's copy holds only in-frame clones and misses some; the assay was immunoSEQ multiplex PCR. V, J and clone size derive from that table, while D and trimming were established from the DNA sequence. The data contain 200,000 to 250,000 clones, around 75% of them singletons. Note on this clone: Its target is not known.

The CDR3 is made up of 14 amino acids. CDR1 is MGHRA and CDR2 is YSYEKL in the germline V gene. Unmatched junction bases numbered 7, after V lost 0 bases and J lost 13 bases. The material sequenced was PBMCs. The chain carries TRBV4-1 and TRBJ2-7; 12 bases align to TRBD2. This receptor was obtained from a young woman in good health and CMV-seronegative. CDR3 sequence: CASSQEFLAGGLYF. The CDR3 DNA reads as TGCGCCAGCAGCCAAGAGTTCCTAGCGGGAGGGTTATACTTC.